This TCR beta chain was recovered during a study of cytomegalovirus exposure and HLA in healthy donors. General study results and limits: The authors confirmed in vitro that three CMV-associated chains were specific for CMV antigens.

About this clone: The antigen is not known.

Libraries were prepared by immunoSEQ multiplex PCR; TCRdb keeps only in-frame clonotypes and omits some of them. In the table there are fewer than 200,000 clones, around nine tenths of which are singletons. The sequenced sample consisted of PBMCs. This TCR came from a woman aged 25 to 45 in good health and CMV-seronegative.

This CDR3 is CASRTTGVGNQPQHF. In nucleotides, the CDR3 is TGTGCCAGTAGAACCACAGGGGTAGGCAATCAGCCCCAGCATTTT. This chain joins TRBV19 and TRBJ1-5; 7 bases align to TRBD1. The CDR3 is 15 residues long. V lost 6 bases to trimming and J lost 2 bases; unmatched junction nucleotides: 7. In germline, CDR1 is LNHDA, CDR2 SQIVND (reference sequence). The whole variable domain, filled in from reference TRBV19 and TRBJ1-5, reads DGGITQSPKYLFRKEGQNVTLSCEQNLNHDAMYWYRQDPGQGLRLIYYSQIVNDFQKGDIAEGYSVSREKKESFPLTVTSAQKNPTAFYLCASRTTGVGNQPQHFGDGTRLSIL.